One and the same sample provided the 19 T cell receptor beta chains below, sequenced in a study of blood T cell repertoires in COVID-19. Assay: immunoSEQ multiplex PCR; the TCRdb copy retains only in-frame clones and omits some. Of approximately 150,000 clones in the sample, more than 65% were seen once. Sequencing was performed on PBMCs or T cells enriched from blood (not recorded which). The receptors originated from a man in his 60s who had recovered from COVID-19.

The chain recombines TRBV5-8 with TRBJ1-1; D might be TRBD1 (6 bases). Trimming cost V 4 bases and J 4 bases, with 14 bases left between them. Germline V gives CDR1 SGHTS, CDR2 YDEGEE. CDR3 size: 14 residues. In nucleotides, the CDR3 is TGTGCCAGCAGCGTAAGGGCAGGGGCCACTGAAGCTTTCTTT. The encoded protein is CASSVRAGATEAFF.

The table lists this clone with a count of one. This chain uses TRBV30 with TRBJ1-6, with 8 bases fitting TRBD1. Germline V gene data show CDR1 as GTSNPN and CDR2 as SVGIG (reference sequence). The CDR3 sequence is 15 residues long. V trimming: 3 bases; J trimming: 1 base; junction bases outside the gene matches: 2. CDR3 protein: CAWRWTGSYNSPLHF. The DNA of the CDR3 is TGTGCCTGGAGATGGACAGGGTCCTATAATTCACCCCTCCACTTT.

V usage is TRBV3-1 (or the pseudogene TRBV3-2) and J usage is TRBJ2-1; TRBD2 matches 15 bases. The germline V gene encodes CDR1 LGHDT and CDR2 YNNKEL (reference sequence). This CDR3 is built from 17 residues. V dropped 1 base and J dropped 5; count of bases not matched to a gene: 3. Written as DNA, the CDR3 is TGTGCCAGCAGCCAAGCGGGACTAGCGGGAGGACACAATGAGCAGTTCTTC. Translation gives CASSQAGLAGGHNEQFF.

The genes are TRBV4-1 and TRBJ2-7; tentative D call: TRBD1 (6 bases). V was shortened by 4 bases and J by 0 bases, with 10 bases between the two germline ends. CDR1 MGHRA and CDR2 YSYEKL come from the germline V gene. This CDR3 contains 14 residues. CDR3 region: CASSLDRSSYEQYF. The CDR3 DNA follows: TGCGCCAGCAGCCTCGACAGGTCCTCCTACGAGCAGTACTTC.

This clone was detected a few times. The chain combines TRBV29-1 with TRBJ2-7, with D possibly TRBD1 on 5 matching bases. The CDR3 is 13 residues long. V was shortened by 3 bases and J by 3 bases, with 12 bases between the two germline ends. Germline values: CDR1 SQVTM, CDR2 ANQGSEA. In DNA form, the CDR3 reads TGCAGCGTTGACGGTGGGGCAGACTACGAGCAGTACTTC. Protein product: CSVDGGADYEQYF.

V gene TRBV19 combines with J gene TRBJ2-2; a weak D match, TRBD1 (5 bases). Germline lookup yields CDR1 LNHDA and CDR2 SQIVND (reference sequence). Deletions cut 4 bases from V and 4 bases from J, with 10 bases between. The CDR3 totals 14 residues. CDR3 bases: TGTGCCAGTAGTAGGCCAGGGCCCACCGGGGAGCTGTTTTTT. It codes for CASSRPGPTGELFF.

The J gene is TRBJ2-2, the V gene TRBV7-9, with a weak D call TRBD1 (5 bases). Germline values: CDR1 SEHNR, CDR2 FQNEAQ (reference sequence). V gave up 2 bases and J gave up 5 bases, with 18 bases separating them. The CDR3 runs 17 residues. The CDR3 bases are TGTGCCAGCAGCTTAATACAGGATCAGAGCTGGACCGGGGAGCTGTTTTTT. Protein sequence: CASSLIQDQSWTGELFF. Looking up the rest from reference TRBV7-9 and TRBJ2-2 gives the full variable domain: DTGVSQNPRHKITKRGQNVTFRCDPISEHNRLYWYRQTLGQGPEFLTYFQNEAQLEKSRLLSDRFSAERPKGSFSTLEIQRTEQGDSAMYLCASSLIQDQSWTGELFFGEGSRLTVL.

This clone appeared a single time. CDR3 in amino acids: CASSLATGRNTGELFF. For the CDR3, the DNA is TGCGCCAGCAGCTTAGCGACAGGGAGGAACACCGGGGAGCTGTTTTTT. The chain employs TRBV5-1 and TRBJ2-2, with TRBD1 matching over 7 bases. The CDR3 extends over 16 amino acids. Germline-derived CDR1 and CDR2 are SGHRS and YFSETQ. Losses at the gene ends were 2 bases for V and 1 base for J; bases not matched to a gene: 5.

This clone was detected once. The gene calls are TRBV3-1 (or the pseudogene TRBV3-2) and TRBJ1-6; D is unclear. CDR1 is LGHDT, CDR2 YNNKEL, per germline (reference sequence). Trimming took off 4 bases at V and 7 bases at J, with 8 bases between the two ends. The CDR3 has 13 residues. In DNA, the CDR3 is TGTGCCAGCAGCCTGCGGGCCAATTCACCCCTCCACTTT. Amino acid sequence: CASSLRANSPLHF.

The chain couples TRBV28 to TRBJ1-6; D gene unclear. Trimming took 6 bases from V and 10 from J, leaving 16 bases between them. The CDR3 contains 14 residues. Germline V CDR1 and CDR2: MDHEN, SYDVKM. The CDR3 nucleotides are TGTGCCAGCAGCCCCCGGGATCGGTGGTCACCCCTCCACTTT. This sequence encodes CASSPRDRWSPLHF.

This clone has a single count. V gene TRBV13 combines with J gene TRBJ1-1, with D hard to call. The CDR3 spans 15 residues. The germline CDR1 and CDR2 sequences are PRHDT and FYEKMQ (reference sequence). Trimming pared 0 bases from V and 3 bases from J, leaving 11 bases between. The CDR3 nucleotides are TGTGCCAGCAGCTTAGGAAGGAGAGCAGACACTGAAGCTTTCTTT. Translation: CASSLGRRADTEAFF.

CDR3 loop: CASSPLPGTGDGYTF. The CDR3 DNA follows: TGTGCCAGCTCACCACTGCCCGGGACAGGGGATGGCTACACCTTC. The chain links TRBV18 to TRBJ1-2, with 10 bases lining up with TRBD1. The CDR3 spans 15 residues. J lost 6 bases, V lost 1 base, and 5 bases had no gene match. Germline V lookup: CDR1 KGHSH, CDR2 LQKENI.

The CDR3 region has the DNA TGTGCCAGCAGCGTAGCCATGCGGAGCACAGATACGCAGTATTTT. It specifies CASSVAMRSTDTQYF. V and J are TRBV9 and TRBJ2-3; D unclear. The V gene's germline CDR1 is SGDLS and CDR2 YYNGEE. The V gene lost 0 bases and the J gene lost 0 bases, with 8 bases spanning the gap. This CDR3 is 15 amino acids long.

The DNA for the CDR3 is TGCGCCAGCAGCCAAGATCAGGACAGGGGAGGAACTGAAGCTTTCTTT. Its protein product is CASSQDQDRGGTEAFF. The rearrangement joins TRBV4-1 to TRBJ1-1, with 9 bases that match TRBD1. The germline V gene encodes CDR1 MGHRA and CDR2 YSYEKL. The trim removed 0 bases at V and 5 bases at J, leaving 7 bases unmatched. The CDR3 consists of 16 residues.

This chain joins TRBV11-1 and TRBJ2-1; D call uncertain. This CDR3 is built from 14 residues. Trimming pared 2 bases from V and 6 bases from J, leaving 11 bases between. Germline V lookup: CDR1 SGHAT, CDR2 FQDESV (reference sequence). The DNA of the CDR3 is TGTGCCAGCAGCTTACTCTTCCCCGTCAATGAGCAGTTCTTC. Protein: CASSLLFPVNEQFF.

CDR3 in amino acids: CASSLAQRGDRYNEQFF. CDR3 nucleotide sequence: TGCGCCAGCAGCTTGGCCCAGCGGGGGGATCGCTACAATGAGCAGTTCTTC. The chain has TRBV5-1 and TRBJ2-1, with TRBD2 matching over 9 bases. The V gene's germline CDR1 is SGHRS and CDR2 YFSETQ. This CDR3 contains 17 residues. V trimming: 0 bases; J trimming: 3 bases; junction bases outside the gene matches: 7.

V usage is TRBV4-2 and J usage is TRBJ2-2; TRBD2 aligns across 8 bases. Trimming removed 0 bases from V and 3 bases from J; junction bases left unmatched: 3. This CDR3 comprises 16 residues. CDR1 is LGHNA and CDR2 is YNFKEQ in the germline V gene. The CDR3 DNA reads TGTGCCAGCAGCCAAGATAGGCGGGAGGACACCGGGGAGCTGTTTTTT. It yields the protein CASSQDRREDTGELFF.

This chain links TRBV11-3 with TRBJ2-1; 8 nucleotides agree with TRBD2. The CDR3 is 14 amino acids. V lost 1 base to trimming and J lost 5 bases; unmatched junction nucleotides: 1. CDR1 and CDR2 from the germline V gene are SGHNT and YENEEA. CDR3 loop: CASSLGGGHNEQFF. The CDR3 DNA sequence: TGTGCCAGCAGCTTAGGCGGGGGGCACAATGAGCAGTTCTTC. The full variable domain, its missing parts supplied by reference TRBV11-3 and TRBJ2-1, is EAGVVQSPRYKIIEKKQPVAFWCNPISGHNTLYWYLQNLGQGPELLIRYENEEAVDDSQLPKDRFSAERLKGVDSTLKIQPAELGDSAVYLCASSLGGGHNEQFFGPGTRLTVL.

The genes are TRBV7-9 and TRBJ1-2; a weak D match, TRBD1 (6 bases). Germline V gives CDR1 SEHNR, CDR2 FQNEAQ (reference sequence). Trimming removed 2 bases from V and 8 bases from J, with 12 bases in between. The CDR3 length is 13 residues. DNA for the CDR3: TGTGCCAGCAGCTTAAATCAGGGGTGGGGCTACACCTTC. Protein: CASSLNQGWGYTF.